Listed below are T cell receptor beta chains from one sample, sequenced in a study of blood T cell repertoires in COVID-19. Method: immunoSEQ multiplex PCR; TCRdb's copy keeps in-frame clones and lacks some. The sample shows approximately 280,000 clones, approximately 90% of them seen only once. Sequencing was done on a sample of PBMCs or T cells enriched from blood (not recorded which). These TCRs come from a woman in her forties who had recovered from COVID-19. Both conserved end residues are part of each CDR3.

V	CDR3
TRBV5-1	CASSLGHATNEKLFF
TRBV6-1	CASSESFSGSATGELFF
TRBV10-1	CASSDRTSGRQDEQFF
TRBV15	CATSRDRASIYGYTF
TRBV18	CASSPGGADGYTF
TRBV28	CASSLAQGVVNTEAFF
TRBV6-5	CASRGQGRRSYEQYF
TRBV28	CASSLPGGSYEKLFF
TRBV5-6	CASSLGDFTDTQYF
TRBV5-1	CASSPTYGQQTFNEQFF
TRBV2	CASYRDSLRGNTIYF
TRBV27	CASSLGPTSGKYEQYF
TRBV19	CASSQTGTGGRYGYTF
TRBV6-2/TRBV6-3	CASSPGGEAPPYEQYF
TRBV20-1	CSARQGLGLFF
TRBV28	CASSRGDTTVNTEAFF
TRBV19	CASSMSSYNSPLHF
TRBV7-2	CASSPDRGNYEQYF
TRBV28	CASSLDRVFSSGNTIYF
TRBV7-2	CASSLGDSEAFF
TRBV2	CASSPGTDNTEAFF
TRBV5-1	CASSLASRAGNTGELFF
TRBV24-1	CATSDAPGRGAGNTIYF
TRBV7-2	CASSFGLAGSYEQYF
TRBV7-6	CASSPLKGVMEQFF
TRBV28	CASSSQGPLPEKLFF
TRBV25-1	CASSSQGTSGNTIYF
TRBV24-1	CATSEPGLAGSHFF
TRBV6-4	CASSDTGTGSYNEQFF
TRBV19	CASSVPGQGDQPQHF
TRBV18	CASSPDSYEQYF
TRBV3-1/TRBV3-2	CASSQDTAYEQYF
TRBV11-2	CASSLEWGQDEQFF
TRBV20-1	CSARLSPHQHF
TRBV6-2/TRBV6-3	CASSYSRSSPLHF
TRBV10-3	CAISESKGRAEAFF
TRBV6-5	CASSYSRDSGANVLTF
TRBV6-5	CASSTVGGAEQYF
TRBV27	CASSRGGGNQPQHF
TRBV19	CASSIGPVNEQFF
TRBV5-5	CASSSGTATNYGYTF